The T cell receptor beta chain described here comes from a study of radiotherapy plus CTLA-4 blockade in lung cancer. Overall study context: The study recorded objective responses in 18% of patients and disease control in 31%.

Produced via immunoSEQ multiplex PCR; TCRdb's table is partial and in-frame only. The data hold roughly 50,000 clones, with roughly 81% observed a single time. Trimming took 5 bases from V and 8 from J; bases not matched to a gene: 15. This CDR3 has 17 amino acids. From germline, CDR1 is SGHAT and CDR2 FQNNGV. Notes on the study in general: How blood T cell clones changed early, along with interferon-beta, reportedly forecast response best. Some TCR clones had been derived from tumors. These clones expanded in peripheral blood after radiotherapy plus ipilimumab.

The study treated chemo-refractory metastatic non-small-cell lung cancer patients with focal radiation plus ipilimumab CTLA-4 blockade. Note on this clone: Its antigen is not known.

The sequence derives from a human donor with non-small cell lung cancer whose response to radiotherapy plus ipilimumab could not be evaluated. Source: peripheral blood, taken from a patient treated with radiotherapy plus ipilimumab. The rearrangement joins TRBV11-2 to TRBJ2-2; 9 bases are a match to TRBD2. The CDR3 DNA reads as TGTGCCAGCAGCCCTCACCCCCGGGGGACTAGCTATGGGGAGCTGTTTTTT. This codes for CASSPHPRGTSYGELFF.